The 14 T cell receptor beta chains in this list originate from one sample, sequenced in a study of cytomegalovirus exposure and HLA in healthy donors. The primer mix had 60 Vbeta and 13 Jbeta primers. Repertoires were generated with immunoSEQ multiplex PCR, while TCRdb's copy carries only in-frame clones and drops some. The table lists 150,000 to 200,000 clones, around three quarters of them singletons. The sequencing input was PBMCs. The receptors here all came from a woman aged 30 to 39 in good health and CMV-seropositive.

This clone appeared a single time. The J gene is TRBJ2-1, the V gene TRBV29-1; TRBD2 aligns across 11 bases. The V gene end was trimmed by 2 bases and the J gene end by 8 bases; junction bases not matched to a gene: 11. Germline CDR1 is SQVTM and CDR2 is ANQGSEA. This CDR3 has 16 residues. The DNA for the CDR3 is TGCAGCGTTGAACTATTTACTAGCGGGAGTAGCGATGAGCAGTTCTTC. Residues: CSVELFTSGSSDEQFF.

This clone was found once. This rearrangement joins TRBV7-9 to TRBJ2-5; 9 nucleotides line up with TRBD2. The germline CDR1 and CDR2 sequences are SEHNR and FQNEAQ (reference sequence). With V trimmed by 5 bases and J by 7 bases, 5 bases remained unmatched. The CDR3 is 13 amino acids. CDR3 loop: CASSPSRGGTQYF. For the CDR3, the DNA is TGTGCCAGCAGCCCCTCGCGGGGGGGGACCCAGTACTTC.

The chain recombines TRBV18 with TRBJ2-2, with 7 bases matching TRBD1. CDR1 is KGHSH, CDR2 LQKENI, per germline. The CDR3 length is 16 residues. Trimming at V came to 3 bases and at J to 4 bases, leaving 8 bases not matched to a gene. The CDR3 loop is CASSPEDRAGTGELFF. The DNA for the CDR3 is TGTGCCAGCTCACCTGAAGACAGGGCCGGCACCGGGGAGCTGTTTTTT. Looking up the rest from reference TRBV18 and TRBJ2-2 gives the full variable domain: NAGVMQNPRHLVRRRGQEARLRCSPMKGHSHVYWYRQLPEEGLKFMVYLQKENIIDESGMPKERFSAEFPKEGPSILRIQQVVRGDSAAYFCASSPEDRAGTGELFFGEGSRLTVL.

J is TRBJ2-3 and V is TRBV10-3; 7 nucleotides agree with TRBD2. Germline CDR1 is ENHRY and CDR2 is SYGVKD. The CDR3 covers 16 residues. The junction had 5 bases not matched to a gene; V was cut back by 0 bases and J by 2 bases. The CDR3 nucleotides are TGTGCCATCAGTGAGTCGGGAGGGGCCTTCACAGATACGCAGTATTTT. It is translated as CAISESGGAFTDTQYF.

The rearrangement links TRBV5-1 to TRBJ2-5; 7 bases fit TRBD2. CDR3 length: 18 residues. Trimming removed 2 bases from V and 5 bases from J; junction bases left unmatched: 18. The V gene's germline CDR1 is SGHRS and CDR2 YFSETQ. CDR3 protein: CASSFMAVGLLGGETQYF. Written as DNA, the CDR3 is TGCGCCAGCAGCTTCATGGCGGTCGGTCTCCTCGGGGGGGAGACCCAGTACTTC.

The J gene is TRBJ1-5, the V gene TRBV27; the D is unclear. V lost 5 bases to trimming and J lost 4 bases, with 21 bases between them. The germline CDR1 and CDR2 sequences are MNHEY and SMNVEV (reference sequence). The CDR3 is 17 amino acids. CDR3 in DNA: TGTGCCAGCAGTCCACAGACTCTCCACCCGGGGAATCAGCCCCAGCATTTT. Residues: CASSPQTLHPGNQPQHF.

This chain connects TRBV19 to TRBJ2-7; 7 bases line up with TRBD2. CDR1 LNHDA and CDR2 SQIVND come from the germline V gene (reference sequence). V gave up 5 bases and J gave up 4 bases; unmatched junction bases: 8. This CDR3 has 14 amino acids. CDR3 amino acids: CASSATGLPYEQYF. DNA of the CDR3: TGTGCCAGTAGTGCAACGGGACTACCGTACGAGCAGTACTTC.

In this sample, this clone turned up a few times. The genes are TRBV18 and TRBJ2-2; unclear D gene. V was clipped by 3 bases and J by 4 bases, with 9 bases between them. The CDR3 has 14 amino acids. Germline assignment: CDR1 KGHSH and CDR2 LQKENI. CDR3 coding DNA: TGTGCCAGCTCACCCCTATTTGGCACCGGGGAGCTGTTTTTT. Its translation: CASSPLFGTGELFF.

The chain uses TRBV2 and TRBJ2-7, with 15 positions matching TRBD2. This CDR3 spans 15 amino acids. V dropped 5 bases and J dropped 4; count of bases not matched to a gene: 3. Germline V gene data show CDR1 as SNHLY and CDR2 as FYNNEI. CDR3 sequence: CASSSGLAGGYEQYF. CDR3 nucleotide sequence: TGTGCCAGCAGTTCCGGACTAGCGGGGGGGTACGAGCAGTACTTC.

The chain uses TRBV4-3 and TRBJ2-7, with TRBD2 as a possible D gene (5 bases). CDR3 length: 15 amino acids. Germline V CDR1 and CDR2: LGHNA, YSLEER. Trimming left V 0 bases short and J 6 bases short, with 15 bases between. The CDR3 sequence is CASSQDRGGKGEQYF. The CDR3 DNA reads as TGCGCCAGCAGCCAAGATAGAGGAGGCAAGGGCGAGCAGTACTTC.

The chain is built from TRBV5-6 and TRBJ2-5, with TRBD1 matching 7 bases. The length of the CDR3 is 13 residues. V lost 2 bases and J lost 5; bases outside the gene matches: 3. CDR1 is SGHDT, CDR2 YYEEEE, per germline. The CDR3, as DNA: TGTGCCAGCAGCTTAGACAGGGCCGAGACCCAGTACTTC. This sequence encodes CASSLDRAETQYF.

This clone was detected only once. In DNA form, the CDR3 reads TGTGCCAGCGGGCGCAGTGCGAACACTGAAGCTTTCTTT. Encoded protein: CASGRSANTEAFF. This chain uses TRBV27 with TRBJ1-1; no reliable D call. CDR3 length: 13 residues. Between the trimmed V and J ends, which lost 8 bases and 1 base, there was a span of 11 bases. Germline loops: CDR1 MNHEY, CDR2 SMNVEV (reference sequence).

This clone was picked up one time. The rearrangement joins TRBV25-1 to TRBJ2-7; D unresolved. Per germline, CDR1 MGHDK and CDR2 SYGVNS. Trimming took off 2 bases at V and 0 bases at J, with 11 bases between the two ends. The CDR3 totals 15 residues. This chain's CDR3 is CASSEGYADSYEQYF. For the CDR3, the DNA is TGTGCCAGCAGTGAAGGTTACGCAGACTCCTACGAGCAGTACTTC.

Points on this clone: One junction end disagrees with the germline gene, perhaps due to a read error. The chain uses TRBV6-5 and TRBJ1-1, with 7 bases fitting TRBD1. The germline V gene encodes CDR1 MNHEY and CDR2 SVGAGI. The CDR3 is 13 amino acids. Here the CDR3 reads CATQGVMNTEAFF. CDR3 nucleotides: TGTGCCACCCAGGGGGTTATGAACACTGAGGCTTTCTTT.